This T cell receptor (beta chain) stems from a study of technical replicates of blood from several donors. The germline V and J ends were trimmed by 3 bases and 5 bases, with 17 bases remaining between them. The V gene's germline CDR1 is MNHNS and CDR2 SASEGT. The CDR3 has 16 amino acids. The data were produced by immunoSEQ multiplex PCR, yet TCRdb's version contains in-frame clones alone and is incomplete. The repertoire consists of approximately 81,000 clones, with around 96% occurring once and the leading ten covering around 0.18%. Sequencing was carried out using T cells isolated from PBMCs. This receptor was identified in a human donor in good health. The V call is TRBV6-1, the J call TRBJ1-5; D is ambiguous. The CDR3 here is CASSEFTGNFYQPQHF. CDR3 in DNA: TGTGCCAGCAGTGAGTTTACCGGGAACTTCTATCAGCCCCAGCATTTT.